The 8 T cell receptor beta chains below all came from one sample that was sequenced in a study of T cell repertoires in cytomegalovirus infection. TCRdb ran MiXCR on the reads and lists one entry per CDR3 protein. The sample shows roughly 700,000 distinct CDR3 sequences, roughly 33% of them seen only once. The antigens these receptors bind are not known. The sequenced sample was cultured PBMCs, obtained from culture after CMV antigen stimulation. The receptors come from a human donor in good health (CMV status not recorded). Some clones in this sample may be carry-over from other donors' samples.

The chain joins TRBV9 to TRBJ2-1; no clear D. This CDR3 region has 16 residues. The germline gives CDR1 SGDLS, CDR2 YYNGEE. Trimming shortened V by 0 bases and J by 4 bases, and 14 bases separated the two germline ends. In DNA, the CDR3 is TGTGCCAGCAGCGTAGCTGGGCACCGGGTTTACAATGAGCAGTTCTTC. Protein: CASSVAGHRVYNEQFF.

The rearrangement joins TRBV20-1 to TRBJ2-5; no clear D. Trimming pared 3 bases from V and 2 bases from J, leaving 7 bases between. CDR3 length equals 12 residues. Germline V gene data show CDR1 as DFQATT and CDR2 as SNEGSKA (reference sequence). The CDR3 sequence: CSASPGQETQYF. CDR3 nucleotides: TGCAGTGCTAGTCCCGGTCAAGAGACCCAGTACTTC.

The chain joins TRBV15 to TRBJ1-1; TRBD1 aligns across 9 bases. The germline V gene encodes CDR1 LNHNV and CDR2 YYDKDF (reference sequence). The V gene end was trimmed by 5 bases and the J gene end by 10 bases; junction bases not matched to a gene: 11. This CDR3 is 14 amino acids long. The CDR3 sequence: CATSQPGQGLGAFF. The DNA for the CDR3 is TGTGCCACCAGCCAACCCGGACAGGGGCTAGGAGCTTTCTTT.

The J gene is TRBJ2-3, the V gene TRBV12-3 or TRBV12-4, with 8 bases identical to TRBD1. The junction had 6 bases not matched to a gene; V was cut back by 6 bases and J by 4 bases. The CDR3 runs 14 residues. CDR3 DNA: TGTGCCAGCAGACGCAGACAGGGGTCAGATACGCAGTATTTT. It specifies CASRRRQGSDTQYF.

The chain has TRBV6-1 and TRBJ1-5; 7 nucleotides align to TRBD1. The CDR3 totals 14 residues. The germline CDR1 and CDR2 sequences are MNHNS and SASEGT. With V trimmed by 4 bases and J by 4 bases, 4 bases remained unmatched. The CDR3 loop is CASSGGQANQPQHF. Written as DNA, the CDR3 is TGTGCCAGCAGTGGCGGACAGGCTAATCAGCCCCAGCATTTT.

This clonotype was found a few times. The CDR3 reads CASSSKKGPVTNEKLFF. CDR3 sequence (DNA): TGTGCCAGCAGTTCTAAGAAGGGGCCCGTTACTAATGAAAAACTGTTTTTT. The gene calls are TRBV2 and TRBJ1-4; TRBD1 might be the D (5 bases). CDR1 and CDR2 from the germline V gene are SNHLY and FYNNEI. V lost 5 bases to trimming and J lost 2 bases, with 18 bases between them. This CDR3 contains 17 residues.

CDR3 DNA: TGTGCCAGCAGCCTGGGACTCCAGGTACCCCTCCACTTT. It codes for CASSLGLQVPLHF. The genes are TRBV2 and TRBJ1-6; TRBD1 is a possible D gene (5 bases). Germline V gene data show CDR1 as SNHLY and CDR2 as FYNNEI. The CDR3 is 13 amino acids. V lost 6 bases and J 12 bases, leaving 15 bases between the germline ends. Based on the CDR3 plus reference TRBV2 and TRBJ1-6, the full variable domain is EPEVTQTPSHQVTQMGQEVILRCVPISNHLYFYWYRQILGQKVEFLVSFYNNEISEKSEIFDDQFSVERPDGSNFTLKIRSTKLEDSAMYFCASSLGLQVPLHFGNGTRLTVT.

A note on this clonotype: A junction end diverges from the germline sequence, so it may reflect a read error. J is TRBJ2-1 and V is TRBV7-9; 16 nucleotides line up with TRBD2. Germline V gene data show CDR1 as SEHNR and CDR2 as FQNEAQ (reference sequence). This CDR3 contains 12 residues. CDR3 nucleotides: TGTGCCAGCAACGAGGGACTAGCGGGAGGGCTCTTC. This codes for CASNEGLAGGLF.